This TCR beta chain derives from a study of T cells after somatic rescue of genetic block. Sequencing was performed with immunoSEQ multiplex PCR; in TCRdb, only in-frame clones are kept and a portion is missing. The table has 13,000 to 15,000 clones, 65% to 75% seen once. With 5 bases clipped from V and 8 bases from J, the junction kept 5 bases outside the gene matches. This CDR3 is 14 amino acids long. Looked up from germline, CDR1 is SGHDT and CDR2 is YYEEEE. Input material: peripheral blood mononuclear cells (PBMCs). The genes are TRBV5-6 and TRBJ1-6; TRBD1 matches 9 bases. This TCR came from a man aged 18 to 30. The chain's CDR3 is CASSWDRDYSPLHF. CDR3 bases: TGTGCCAGCAGTTGGGACAGGGACTATTCACCCCTCCACTTT.